This is a list of T cell receptor beta chains from one sample in a study of blood T cell repertoires in COVID-19. Clones were sequenced by immunoSEQ multiplex PCR, and TCRdb holds only the in-frame ones, with some missing. The sample carries roughly 400,000 clones, around 90% recorded once. Sequencing used PBMCs or T cells enriched from blood (not recorded which). The source of these receptors is a man younger than 35 who had recovered from COVID-19. Both conserved end residues are part of each CDR3. The D gene is left open where the match is weak. Clone size appears in some rows only: once, few, many, or a class for an expanded clone.

clone_size: .; v_call: TRBV3-1/TRBV3-2; j_call: TRBJ1-2; d_call: .; cdr3_aa: CASSLQGVNGYTF; cdr3_nt: TGTGCCAGCAGTTTACAGGGTGTCAACGGCTACACCTTC
clone_size: .; v_call: TRBV30; j_call: TRBJ2-2; d_call: .; cdr3_aa: CAWSVGTPNTGELFF; cdr3_nt: TGTGCCTGGAGCGTCGGGACACCGAACACCGGGGAGCTGTTTTTT
clone_size: .; v_call: TRBV27; j_call: TRBJ1-2; d_call: .; cdr3_aa: CASSLTASVEVNYGYTF; cdr3_nt: TGTGCCAGCAGTTTGACTGCTTCAGTAGAAGTTAACTATGGCTACACCTTC
clone_size: .; v_call: TRBV18; j_call: TRBJ2-7; d_call: TRBD2; cdr3_aa: CASSSKLAGGPFEQYF; cdr3_nt: TGTGCCAGCTCAAGCAAACTAGCGGGAGGGCCCTTCGAGCAGTACTTC
clone_size: .; v_call: TRBV5-1; j_call: TRBJ1-1; d_call: .; cdr3_aa: CASRTSSGKGLTEAFF; cdr3_nt: TGCGCCAGCCGAACATCGTCAGGGAAGGGCCTTACTGAAGCTTTCTTT
clone_size: few; v_call: TRBV5-1; j_call: TRBJ1-4; d_call: TRBD1; cdr3_aa: CASSSGTGDEKLFF; cdr3_nt: TGCGCCAGCAGCTCCGGGACAGGGGATGAAAAACTGTTTTTT
clone_size: .; v_call: TRBV5-6; j_call: TRBJ2-2; d_call: TRBD2; cdr3_aa: CASSFYGRTGELFF; cdr3_nt: TGTGCCAGCAGCTTTTACGGGAGGACCGGGGAGCTGTTTTTT
clone_size: .; v_call: TRBV2; j_call: TRBJ1-3; d_call: .; cdr3_aa: CASSVLSGNTIYF; cdr3_nt: TGTGCCAGCAGTGTTCTCTCTGGAAACACCATATATTTT
clone_size: .; v_call: TRBV19; j_call: TRBJ2-3; d_call: TRBD1; cdr3_aa: CASSILITGQGTDTQYF; cdr3_nt: TGTGCCAGTAGTATATTGATAACGGGACAGGGGACTGATACGCAGTATTTT
clone_size: .; v_call: TRBV29-1; j_call: TRBJ1-1; d_call: TRBD1; cdr3_aa: CSAQGGTEAFF; cdr3_nt: TGCAGCGCTCAGGGGGGCACTGAAGCTTTCTTT
clone_size: .; v_call: TRBV2; j_call: TRBJ1-6; d_call: .; cdr3_aa: CASKGGGNSPLHF; cdr3_nt: TGTGCCAGCAAAGGGGGGGGTAATTCACCCCTCCACTTT
clone_size: .; v_call: TRBV6-1; j_call: TRBJ2-7; d_call: TRBD2; cdr3_aa: CASSESPLTGTGLAGEKQYF; cdr3_nt: TGTGCCAGCAGTGAAAGCCCGCTGACAGGGACAGGACTAGCGGGAGAGAAGCAGTACTTC
clone_size: once; v_call: TRBV18; j_call: TRBJ2-7; d_call: TRBD2; cdr3_aa: CASSPPGLAGGVMEQYF; cdr3_nt: TGTGCCAGCTCACCCCCAGGACTAGCGGGAGGCGTGATGGAGCAGTACTTC
clone_size: once; v_call: TRBV3-1/TRBV3-2; j_call: TRBJ2-3; d_call: TRBD2; cdr3_aa: CASSQGAGGSTDTQYF; cdr3_nt: TGTGCCAGCAGCCAAGGCGCGGGGGGGAGCACAGATACGCAGTATTTT
clone_size: .; v_call: TRBV28; j_call: TRBJ1-2; d_call: .; cdr3_aa: CASSLPRIANYGYTF; cdr3_nt: TGTGCCAGCAGTTTACCGCGGATTGCGAACTATGGCTACACCTTC
clone_size: few; v_call: TRBV18; j_call: TRBJ1-1; d_call: .; cdr3_aa: CASSPSPAGLVNTEAFF; cdr3_nt: TGTGCCAGCTCACCATCCCCGGCAGGGCTAGTGAACACTGAAGCTTTCTTT
clone_size: .; v_call: TRBV2; j_call: TRBJ2-7; d_call: TRBD1; cdr3_aa: CASRDRENYEQYF; cdr3_nt: TGTGCCAGCCGGGACAGGGAGAACTACGAGCAGTACTTC
clone_size: .; v_call: TRBV19; j_call: TRBJ1-2; d_call: TRBD1; cdr3_aa: CASTSWGQGARGYTF; cdr3_nt: TGTGCCAGTACCTCATGGGGACAGGGGGCACGGGGCTACACCTTC
clone_size: .; v_call: TRBV7-6; j_call: TRBJ1-1; d_call: TRBD1; cdr3_aa: CASSLGTGGNTEAFF; cdr3_nt: TGTGCCAGCAGCCTAGGAACAGGGGGCAACACTGAAGCTTTCTTT
clone_size: .; v_call: TRBV4-1; j_call: TRBJ2-7; d_call: TRBD2; cdr3_aa: CASSQGGGFYEQYF; cdr3_nt: TGCGCCAGCAGCCAAGGGGGGGGATTCTACGAGCAGTACTTC
clone_size: .; v_call: TRBV6-1; j_call: TRBJ1-2; d_call: TRBD1; cdr3_aa: CASREGTLDRRFYGYTF; cdr3_nt: TGTGCCAGCAGAGAAGGGACATTGGACAGGCGCTTCTATGGCTACACCTTC
clone_size: .; v_call: TRBV11-3; j_call: TRBJ1-2; d_call: TRBD1; cdr3_aa: CASSPDRGYGYTF; cdr3_nt: TGTGCCAGCAGCCCGGACAGGGGCTATGGCTACACCTTC
clone_size: .; v_call: TRBV7-9; j_call: TRBJ1-1; d_call: .; cdr3_aa: CASSSFNLGAGTEAFF; cdr3_nt: TGTGCCAGCAGCTCCTTTAATTTGGGGGCAGGTACTGAAGCTTTCTTT
clone_size: .; v_call: TRBV7-8; j_call: TRBJ2-3; d_call: .; cdr3_aa: CASSSGTFLGDTQYF; cdr3_nt: TGTGCCAGCAGCTCCGGGACATTCCTCGGAGATACGCAGTATTTT
clone_size: .; v_call: TRBV28; j_call: TRBJ1-4; d_call: .; cdr3_aa: CASSLPGGEEKLFF; cdr3_nt: TGTGCCAGCAGTTTACCCGGGGGTGAGGAAAAACTGTTTTTT
clone_size: .; v_call: TRBV30; j_call: TRBJ1-5; d_call: TRBD1; cdr3_aa: CAWRPTGASNQPQHF; cdr3_nt: TGTGCCTGGAGGCCTACAGGGGCTAGCAATCAGCCCCAGCATTTT
clone_size: .; v_call: TRBV12-5; j_call: TRBJ1-1; d_call: .; cdr3_aa: CASGSDTEAFF; cdr3_nt: TGTGCTAGTGGTTCGGACACTGAAGCTTTCTTT
clone_size: .; v_call: TRBV19; j_call: TRBJ1-5; d_call: .; cdr3_aa: CASSSTGYSNQPQHF; cdr3_nt: TGTGCCAGTAGTTCCACAGGGTATAGCAATCAGCCCCAGCATTTT
clone_size: .; v_call: TRBV14; j_call: TRBJ1-2; d_call: TRBD1; cdr3_aa: CASSIGTGVAYGYTF; cdr3_nt: TGTGCCAGCAGCATTGGGACAGGGGTTGCCTATGGCTACACCTTC
clone_size: few; v_call: TRBV25-1; j_call: TRBJ1-2; d_call: .; cdr3_aa: CASSEARGHYGYTF; cdr3_nt: TGTGCCAGCAGTGAAGCCAGGGGCCACTATGGCTACACCTTC
clone_size: .; v_call: TRBV18; j_call: TRBJ1-2; d_call: .; cdr3_aa: CASSPPGDGSGYTF; cdr3_nt: TGTGCCAGCTCACCACCTGGGGATGGGAGTGGCTACACCTTC
clone_size: .; v_call: TRBV29-1; j_call: TRBJ2-7; d_call: TRBD1; cdr3_aa: CSTGQGAEEDEQYF; cdr3_nt: TGCAGCACGGGACAGGGGGCAGAGGAGGACGAGCAGTACTTC
clone_size: once; v_call: TRBV2; j_call: TRBJ2-7; d_call: .; cdr3_aa: CASRYGLETYEQYF; cdr3_nt: TGTGCCAGCAGGTACGGACTGGAGACCTACGAGCAGTACTTC